A selection of T cell receptor beta chains follows, all from one sample in a study of blood T cells in healthy people across ages. TCRdb independently ran MiXCR on the 5' RACE reads; one entry per CDR3 protein. The sample lists under 2,000,000 distinct CDR3 sequences, roughly 49% occurring once. The specimen was blood. The receptors come from a woman between 35 and 50 years old in good health. The CDR3 runs from the conserved cysteine through the conserved F or W.

>TRBJ2-5|TRBV7-8
CASSLVWPLPGETQYF
>TRBJ2-5|TRBV12-3/TRBV12-4
CASIPGLAGGPDNEQYF
>TRBJ1-5|TRBV28
CASKGAGGWNQPQHF
>TRBJ1-6|TRBV13
CASSFYKRTSQLPLHF
>-|TRBV7-2
CASSLTPSTEQYF
>TRBJ1-2|TRBV5-1
CAGSVEGRSNYGYTF
>TRBJ2-4|TRBV13
CASSPSLAGDIQYF
>TRBJ1-1|TRBV7-2
CASSQGRRGGFF
>TRBJ2-1|TRBV28
CASSPRAEPPYNEQFF
>-|TRBV7-2
CASSLRHGEGYEQYF
>TRBJ2-2|TRBV2
CASSERGLAGNTGELFF
>TRBJ1-2|TRBV7-2
CASSPPGAYGHTF